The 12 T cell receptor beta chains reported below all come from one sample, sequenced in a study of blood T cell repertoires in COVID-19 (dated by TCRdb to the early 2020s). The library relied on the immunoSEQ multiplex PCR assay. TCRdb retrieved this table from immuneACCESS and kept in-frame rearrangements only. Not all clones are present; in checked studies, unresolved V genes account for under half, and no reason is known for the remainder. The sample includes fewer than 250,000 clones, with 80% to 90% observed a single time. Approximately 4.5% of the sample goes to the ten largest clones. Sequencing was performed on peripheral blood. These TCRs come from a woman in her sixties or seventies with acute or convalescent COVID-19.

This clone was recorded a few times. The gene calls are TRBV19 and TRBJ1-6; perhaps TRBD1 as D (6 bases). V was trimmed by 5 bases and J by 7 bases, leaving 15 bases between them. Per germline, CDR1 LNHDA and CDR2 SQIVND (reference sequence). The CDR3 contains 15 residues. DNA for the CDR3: TGTGCCAGTAGTGGGACGTACAGGGTGAATTCACCCCTCCACTTT. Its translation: CASSGTYRVNSPLHF.

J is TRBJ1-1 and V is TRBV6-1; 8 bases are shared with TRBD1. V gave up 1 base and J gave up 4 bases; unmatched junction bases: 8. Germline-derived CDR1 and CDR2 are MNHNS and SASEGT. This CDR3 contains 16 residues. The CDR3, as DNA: TGTGCCAGCAGTGAAGAGTTCGGTACAGGGGGCACTGAAGCTTTCTTT. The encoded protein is CASSEEFGTGGTEAFF.

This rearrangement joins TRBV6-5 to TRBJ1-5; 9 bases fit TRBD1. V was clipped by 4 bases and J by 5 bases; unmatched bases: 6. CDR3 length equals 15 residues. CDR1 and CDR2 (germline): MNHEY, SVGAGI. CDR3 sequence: CASSFNRGQDQPQHF. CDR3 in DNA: TGTGCCAGCAGTTTCAACAGGGGGCAGGATCAGCCCCAGCATTTT.

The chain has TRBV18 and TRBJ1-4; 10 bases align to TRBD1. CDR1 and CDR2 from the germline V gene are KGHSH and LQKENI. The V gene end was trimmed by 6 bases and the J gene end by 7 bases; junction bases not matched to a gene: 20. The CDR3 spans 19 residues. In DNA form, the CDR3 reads TGTGCCAGCTCTCGACGATTAGGGACAGGGGTCACGACGGGTGAAAAACTGTTTTTT. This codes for CASSRRLGTGVTTGEKLFF.

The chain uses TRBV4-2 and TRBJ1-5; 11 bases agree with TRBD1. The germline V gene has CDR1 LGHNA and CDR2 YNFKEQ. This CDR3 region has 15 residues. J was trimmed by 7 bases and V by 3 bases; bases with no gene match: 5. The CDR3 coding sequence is TGTGCCAGCAGCCAGGGGGGACAGGGGGACCAGCCCCAGCATTTT. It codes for CASSQGGQGDQPQHF.

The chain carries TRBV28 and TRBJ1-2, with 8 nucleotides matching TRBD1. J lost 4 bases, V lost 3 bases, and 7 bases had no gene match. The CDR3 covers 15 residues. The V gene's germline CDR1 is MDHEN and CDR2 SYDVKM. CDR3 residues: CASSFPLDRGYGYTF. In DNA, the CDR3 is TGTGCCAGCAGTTTCCCTCTTGACAGGGGCTATGGCTACACCTTC.

The chain's CDR3 is CASSPGQEYNEQFF. As DNA, the CDR3 is TGTGCCAGCAGCCCGGGACAGGAATACAATGAGCAGTTCTTC. The gene calls are TRBV7-2 and TRBJ2-1; 8 bases agree with TRBD1. The CDR3 extends over 14 amino acids. V lost 5 bases and J lost 4; bases outside the gene matches: 4. In germline, CDR1 is SGHTA, CDR2 FQGNSA.

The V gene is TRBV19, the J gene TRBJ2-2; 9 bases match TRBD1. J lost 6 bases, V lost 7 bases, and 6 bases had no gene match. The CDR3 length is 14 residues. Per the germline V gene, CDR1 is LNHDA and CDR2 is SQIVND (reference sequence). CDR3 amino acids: CASIGTGKAGELFF. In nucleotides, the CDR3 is TGTGCCAGTATTGGGACAGGGAAGGCCGGGGAGCTGTTTTTT.

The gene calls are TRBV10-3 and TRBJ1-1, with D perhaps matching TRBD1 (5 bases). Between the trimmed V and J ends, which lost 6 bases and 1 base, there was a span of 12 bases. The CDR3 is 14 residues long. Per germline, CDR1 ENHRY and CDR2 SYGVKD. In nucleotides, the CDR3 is TGTGCCATCAGCCAATTCCAGGGGAACACTGAAGCTTTCTTT. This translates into CAISQFQGNTEAFF.

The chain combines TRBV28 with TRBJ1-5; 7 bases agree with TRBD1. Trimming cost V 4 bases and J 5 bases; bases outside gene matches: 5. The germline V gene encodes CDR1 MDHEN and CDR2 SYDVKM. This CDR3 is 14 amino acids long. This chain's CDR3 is CASSSTGLDQPQHF. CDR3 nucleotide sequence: TGTGCCAGCAGTTCGACAGGGTTGGATCAGCCCCAGCATTTT.

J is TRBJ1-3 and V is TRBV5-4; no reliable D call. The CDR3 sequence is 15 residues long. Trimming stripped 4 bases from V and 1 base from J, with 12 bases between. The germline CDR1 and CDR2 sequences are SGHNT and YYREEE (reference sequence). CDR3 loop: CASSPERGSGNTIYF. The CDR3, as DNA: TGTGCCAGCAGCCCCGAACGGGGATCTGGAAACACCATATATTTT. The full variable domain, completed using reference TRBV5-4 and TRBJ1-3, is ETGVTQSPTHLIKTRGQQVTLRCSSQSGHNTVSWYQQALGQGPQFIFQYYREEENGRGNFPPRFSGLQFPNYSSELNVNALELDDSALYLCASSPERGSGNTIYFGEGSWLTVV.

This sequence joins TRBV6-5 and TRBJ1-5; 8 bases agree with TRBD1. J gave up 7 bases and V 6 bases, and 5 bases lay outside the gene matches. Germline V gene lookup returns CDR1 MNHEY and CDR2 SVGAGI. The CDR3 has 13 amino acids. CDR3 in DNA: TGTGCCAGCAGATCTGACAGGGGCCAGCCCCAGCATTTT. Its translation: CASRSDRGQPQHF.